These T cell receptor beta chains were read from a single sample in a study of blood T cell repertoires in COVID-19. Sequencing was performed with immunoSEQ multiplex PCR; in TCRdb, only in-frame clones are kept and a portion is missing. This table has 400,000 or so clones, around 89% appearing once. Sequencing input: PBMCs or T cells enriched from blood (not recorded which). These receptors all come from a man aged 25-45 years who had recovered from COVID-19. The CDR3 runs from the conserved cysteine through the conserved F or W. The order of the fields is V gene, J gene, D gene, clone size, CDR3 DNA, CDR3 protein. A D gene is named only where the DNA matches it firmly. Size is stated for part of the rows, as once, few or many counts, or as a class when the clone is expanded.

v_gene: TRBV3-1/TRBV3-2; j_gene: TRBJ2-7; d_gene: TRBD2; abundance: -; CDR3nt: TGTGCCAGCAGGCAAGCGGGAGGGCCCTACGAGCAGTACTTC; CDR3aa: CASRQAGGPYEQYF
v_gene: TRBV27; j_gene: TRBJ1-1; d_gene: TRBD1; abundance: -; CDR3nt: TGTGCCAGCAGTTTATCTTGGCCCCAAGGGACAGCTGAAGCTTTCTTT; CDR3aa: CASSLSWPQGTAEAFF
v_gene: TRBV28; j_gene: TRBJ2-1; d_gene: TRBD2; abundance: -; CDR3nt: TGTGCCAGCAGATCAGCGGGAAAGGGCGCCAATGAGCAGTTCTTC; CDR3aa: CASRSAGKGANEQFF
v_gene: TRBV7-2; j_gene: TRBJ2-7; d_gene: -; abundance: few; CDR3nt: TGTGCCAGCACCGCCACGGGGTACGAGCAGTACTTC; CDR3aa: CASTATGYEQYF
v_gene: TRBV7-9; j_gene: TRBJ1-1; d_gene: -; abundance: -; CDR3nt: TGTGCCAGCAGCTTCCTCAGGGGCGTTGGCACTGAAGCTTTCTTT; CDR3aa: CASSFLRGVGTEAFF
v_gene: TRBV27; j_gene: TRBJ2-7; d_gene: TRBD1; abundance: once; CDR3nt: TGTGCCAGCAGTCGAGACAGGGACTACGAGCAGTACTTC; CDR3aa: CASSRDRDYEQYF
v_gene: TRBV28; j_gene: TRBJ1-1; d_gene: -; abundance: -; CDR3nt: TGTGCCAGCAGTCCGCCGGGGGAACGGATGAACACTGAAGCTTTCTTT; CDR3aa: CASSPPGERMNTEAFF
v_gene: TRBV30; j_gene: TRBJ2-3; d_gene: -; abundance: -; CDR3nt: TGTGCCTGGTCCCGGGGGAACACAGATACGCAGTATTTT; CDR3aa: CAWSRGNTDTQYF
v_gene: TRBV12-3/TRBV12-4; j_gene: TRBJ1-1; d_gene: -; abundance: -; CDR3nt: TGTGCCAGCATCCCCCCGGGGGGGACTGAAGCTTTCTTT; CDR3aa: CASIPPGGTEAFF
v_gene: TRBV5-4; j_gene: TRBJ1-2; d_gene: -; abundance: -; CDR3nt: TGTGCCAGCAGCCCCCACCGAGACCGACAGAACTATGGCTACACCTTC; CDR3aa: CASSPHRDRQNYGYTF
v_gene: TRBV7-3; j_gene: TRBJ2-2; d_gene: -; abundance: -; CDR3nt: TGTGCCAGCAGCCTCACTAGTGCCGGGGAGCTGTTTTTT; CDR3aa: CASSLTSAGELFF
v_gene: TRBV3-1/TRBV3-2; j_gene: TRBJ2-1; d_gene: TRBD2; abundance: -; CDR3nt: TGTGCCAGCAGCCAAGCGGGGACTAGCAATGAGCAGTTCTTC; CDR3aa: CASSQAGTSNEQFF
v_gene: TRBV30; j_gene: TRBJ1-1; d_gene: -; abundance: -; CDR3nt: TGTGCCTGGGAACAGGGATATAGCACTGAAGCTTTCTTT; CDR3aa: CAWEQGYSTEAFF
v_gene: TRBV5-1; j_gene: TRBJ2-1; d_gene: TRBD1; abundance: -; CDR3nt: TGCGCCAGCAGCTGGACCGGGACAGGGAATAATGAGCAGTTCTTC; CDR3aa: CASSWTGTGNNEQFF
v_gene: TRBV5-1; j_gene: TRBJ1-4; d_gene: -; abundance: -; CDR3nt: TGCGCCAGCAGCCCCTTCAAGTCGCAGGGCAGTGAAAAACTGTTTTTT; CDR3aa: CASSPFKSQGSEKLFF
v_gene: TRBV7-9; j_gene: TRBJ2-7; d_gene: -; abundance: -; CDR3nt: TGTGCCAGCAGCTTCGAGGTTGAGCAGTACTTC; CDR3aa: CASSFEVEQYF
v_gene: TRBV28; j_gene: TRBJ1-3; d_gene: -; abundance: -; CDR3nt: TGTGCCAGCAGTATCCCAGTGGCCTCTGGAAACACCATATATTTT; CDR3aa: CASSIPVASGNTIYF
v_gene: TRBV7-9; j_gene: TRBJ1-1; d_gene: -; abundance: few; CDR3nt: TGTGCCAGCACTCGGACAGAGAACACTGAAGCTTTCTTT; CDR3aa: CASTRTENTEAFF
v_gene: TRBV7-9; j_gene: TRBJ1-3; d_gene: -; abundance: -; CDR3nt: TGTGCCAGCAGCCCCGGACAGCCGGGCGGAAACACCATATATTTT; CDR3aa: CASSPGQPGGNTIYF
v_gene: TRBV7-6; j_gene: TRBJ1-1; d_gene: -; abundance: -; CDR3nt: TGTGCCAGCAGTCGTACGGGAACCATGAACACTGAAGCTTTCTTT; CDR3aa: CASSRTGTMNTEAFF
v_gene: TRBV18; j_gene: TRBJ1-2; d_gene: -; abundance: -; CDR3nt: TGTGCCAGCTCACCGGGTGGCAGGGCCCAAGGCTACACCTTC; CDR3aa: CASSPGGRAQGYTF
v_gene: TRBV6-2/TRBV6-3; j_gene: TRBJ1-1; d_gene: -; abundance: -; CDR3nt: TGTGCCAGCAGTTACCCGGTTAACACTGAAGCTTTCTTT; CDR3aa: CASSYPVNTEAFF
v_gene: TRBV5-6; j_gene: TRBJ1-2; d_gene: -; abundance: -; CDR3nt: TGTGCCAGCAGCCTACCCCCGGCAGGGAGGGGCTACACCTTC; CDR3aa: CASSLPPAGRGYTF
v_gene: TRBV18; j_gene: TRBJ2-3; d_gene: -; abundance: few; CDR3nt: TGTGCCAGCTCACTCACGAGTATCTCGTGGGATACGCAGTATTTT; CDR3aa: CASSLTSISWDTQYF
v_gene: TRBV28; j_gene: TRBJ1-2; d_gene: TRBD1; abundance: -; CDR3nt: TGTGCCAGCAGATCCGGGACAGCCCGCAATTACACCTTC; CDR3aa: CASRSGTARNYTF
v_gene: TRBV28; j_gene: TRBJ2-5; d_gene: -; abundance: -; CDR3nt: TGTGCCAGCAACTGGGCAGGGGATGCACAAGAGACCCAGTACTTC; CDR3aa: CASNWAGDAQETQYF
v_gene: TRBV3-1/TRBV3-2; j_gene: TRBJ1-2; d_gene: -; abundance: -; CDR3nt: TGTGCCAGCAGCCAAGTAGACAGCCGGGCAGGATATGGCTACACCTTC; CDR3aa: CASSQVDSRAGYGYTF
v_gene: TRBV28; j_gene: TRBJ1-2; d_gene: -; abundance: -; CDR3nt: TGTGCCAGCCTATTGGGGGGGGCGTCGAACTATGGCTACACCTTC; CDR3aa: CASLLGGASNYGYTF
v_gene: TRBV6-5; j_gene: TRBJ2-6; d_gene: TRBD1; abundance: -; CDR3nt: TGTGCCAGCAGTACTCACAGGGGGCAGACCAACGTCCTGACTTTC; CDR3aa: CASSTHRGQTNVLTF
v_gene: TRBV25-1; j_gene: TRBJ1-2; d_gene: TRBD1; abundance: -; CDR3nt: TGTGCCAGCAGTGAATCCGGAGGGACAGGCTATGGCTACACCTTC; CDR3aa: CASSESGGTGYGYTF
v_gene: TRBV9; j_gene: TRBJ1-6; d_gene: TRBD1; abundance: -; CDR3nt: TGTGCCAGCAGCGGATCCGGGACAGTTAATTCACCCCTCCACTTT; CDR3aa: CASSGSGTVNSPLHF
v_gene: TRBV18; j_gene: TRBJ1-6; d_gene: -; abundance: -; CDR3nt: TGTGCCAGCTCACCACAATCTCGTGGACAGAATTCACTCCACTTT; CDR3aa: CASSPQSRGQNSLHF
v_gene: TRBV4-1; j_gene: TRBJ2-1; d_gene: -; abundance: -; CDR3nt: TGCGCCAGCAGCCAGACTAGGCAAGGTGAGCAGTTCTTC; CDR3aa: CASSQTRQGEQFF
v_gene: TRBV7-9; j_gene: TRBJ2-7; d_gene: -; abundance: -; CDR3nt: TGTGCCAGCAGCTTGCGTGCCCGACAGGTCGGGTCCTACGAGCAGTACTTC; CDR3aa: CASSLRARQVGSYEQYF
v_gene: TRBV11-2; j_gene: TRBJ2-1; d_gene: TRBD2; abundance: -; CDR3nt: TGTGCCAGCACGGTGGGACTAGCGGGATATGAGCAGTTCTTC; CDR3aa: CASTVGLAGYEQFF
v_gene: TRBV19; j_gene: TRBJ1-5; d_gene: TRBD1; abundance: -; CDR3nt: TGTGCCAGTAGTATAGGAGTCCGGACAGGGATGGAGTTAAGCAATCAGCCCCAGCATTTT; CDR3aa: CASSIGVRTGMELSNQPQHF
v_gene: TRBV7-9; j_gene: TRBJ2-7; d_gene: TRBD1; abundance: -; CDR3nt: TGTGCCAGCAGCTCACCGAGAGGGGGCGGTAATATCGAGCAGTACTTC; CDR3aa: CASSSPRGGGNIEQYF
v_gene: TRBV29-1; j_gene: TRBJ2-2; d_gene: -; abundance: -; CDR3nt: TGCAGCGTTGTACAGAACACCGGGGAGCTGTTTTTT; CDR3aa: CSVVQNTGELFF
v_gene: TRBV28; j_gene: TRBJ2-7; d_gene: -; abundance: few; CDR3nt: TGTGCCAGCAGAACCGGGGCCTACGAGCAGTACTTC; CDR3aa: CASRTGAYEQYF
v_gene: TRBV19; j_gene: TRBJ2-5; d_gene: TRBD1; abundance: -; CDR3nt: TGTGCCAGTAGTAAAGGGGACAGATCGGAGACCCAGTACTTC; CDR3aa: CASSKGDRSETQYF
v_gene: TRBV3-1/TRBV3-2; j_gene: TRBJ2-5; d_gene: -; abundance: -; CDR3nt: TGTGCCAGCAGCCAAGACACCTCCGGGACCCAGTACTTC; CDR3aa: CASSQDTSGTQYF
v_gene: TRBV5-6; j_gene: TRBJ1-2; d_gene: -; abundance: -; CDR3nt: TGTGCCAGCAGCTACCGGGATTGGCTCAATGGCTACACCTTC; CDR3aa: CASSYRDWLNGYTF
v_gene: TRBV4-1; j_gene: TRBJ1-4; d_gene: -; abundance: -; CDR3nt: TGCGCCAGCAGCCAAGCCCTTGACAGTAATGAAAAACTGTTTTTT; CDR3aa: CASSQALDSNEKLFF
v_gene: TRBV5-4; j_gene: TRBJ1-3; d_gene: -; abundance: few; CDR3nt: TGTGCCAGCAGCTTGAGCCCAACGGGAAACACCATATATTTT; CDR3aa: CASSLSPTGNTIYF
v_gene: TRBV7-9; j_gene: TRBJ1-1; d_gene: TRBD1; abundance: -; CDR3nt: TGTGCCAGCATCCAGGGGGCGGACACTGAAGCTTTCTTT; CDR3aa: CASIQGADTEAFF
v_gene: TRBV2; j_gene: TRBJ1-5; d_gene: -; abundance: -; CDR3nt: TGTGCCAGCAGTGAAGCGCCAACCGTTACTTATAGCAATCAGCCCCAGCATTTT; CDR3aa: CASSEAPTVTYSNQPQHF
v_gene: TRBV11-2; j_gene: TRBJ2-1; d_gene: TRBD2; abundance: -; CDR3nt: TGTGCCAGCAGCTTAGTTGCTAGCGGTCTATACAATGAGCAGTTCTTC; CDR3aa: CASSLVASGLYNEQFF
v_gene: TRBV4-1; j_gene: TRBJ1-5; d_gene: -; abundance: -; CDR3nt: TGCGCCAGCAGCCCTACAGGGAATAGCAATCAGCCCCAGCATTTT; CDR3aa: CASSPTGNSNQPQHF
v_gene: TRBV28; j_gene: TRBJ1-1; d_gene: TRBD1; abundance: -; CDR3nt: TGTGCCAGCAGTACCCAGGGGGGTGAAGCTTTCTTT; CDR3aa: CASSTQGGEAFF
v_gene: TRBV27; j_gene: TRBJ2-3; d_gene: -; abundance: -; CDR3nt: TGTGCCAGCACCCGGACTGGTCTCCCAGTGGATACGCAGTATTTT; CDR3aa: CASTRTGLPVDTQYF
v_gene: TRBV10-3; j_gene: TRBJ1-5; d_gene: TRBD1; abundance: few; CDR3nt: TGTGCCATCAGGGGACAGGGCAATCAGCCCCAGCATTTT; CDR3aa: CAIRGQGNQPQHF
v_gene: TRBV7-9; j_gene: TRBJ1-2; d_gene: -; abundance: few; CDR3nt: TGTGCCAGCAGCTTGAGGGGGTATGGCTACACCTTC; CDR3aa: CASSLRGYGYTF
v_gene: TRBV7-3; j_gene: TRBJ1-1; d_gene: TRBD1; abundance: -; CDR3nt: TGTGCCAACAGGGGCCTCACCAGGAGGGTGTCTGAAGCTTTCTTT; CDR3aa: CANRGLTRRVSEAFF
v_gene: TRBV20-1; j_gene: TRBJ1-2; d_gene: TRBD1; abundance: -; CDR3nt: TGCAGTGCTAGTCCTTCGTCGGGGATTGGGGGACAGGATGGCTACACCTTC; CDR3aa: CSASPSSGIGGQDGYTF